The 3 T cell receptor beta chains below come from one sample, sequenced in a study of cytomegalovirus exposure and HLA in healthy donors. PCR involved 60 Vbeta and 13 Jbeta primers. The method was immunoSEQ multiplex PCR; TCRdb's version includes in-frame clones alone and lacks a portion of them. The table includes 95,000 to 150,000 clones, roughly 60% detected once. The sample taken for sequencing was PBMCs. The receptors shown here come from a man aged 40-55 years in good health and CMV-seropositive.

The genes are TRBV14 and TRBJ2-5; 8 positions agree with TRBD1. The germline V gene has CDR1 SGHDN and CDR2 FVKESK. With V trimmed by 4 bases and J by 4 bases, 8 bases remained unmatched. The CDR3 consists of 15 residues. CDR3 nucleotide sequence: TGTGCCAGCAGCCCCTGGACAGGGCGAAGAGAGACCCAGTACTTC. It specifies CASSPWTGRRETQYF.

The V call is TRBV2, the J call TRBJ1-4; TRBD1 matches 7 bases. J lost 5 bases, V lost 5 bases, and 5 bases had no gene match. Germline-derived CDR1 and CDR2 are SNHLY and FYNNEI. This CDR3 comprises 14 residues. CDR3 sequence reads: CASSLQGLNEKLFF. In DNA, the CDR3 is TGTGCCAGCAGTTTACAGGGGTTAAATGAAAAACTGTTTTTT.

The rearrangement joins TRBV2 to TRBJ1-5; 7 positions agree with TRBD1. This CDR3 is 13 amino acids long. Germline V gene lookup returns CDR1 SNHLY and CDR2 FYNNEI. V dropped 3 bases and J dropped 7; count of bases not matched to a gene: 3. The CDR3 DNA is TGTGCCAGCAGTGATACAGGGGAGCAGCCCCAGCATTTT. The encoded protein is CASSDTGEQPQHF.